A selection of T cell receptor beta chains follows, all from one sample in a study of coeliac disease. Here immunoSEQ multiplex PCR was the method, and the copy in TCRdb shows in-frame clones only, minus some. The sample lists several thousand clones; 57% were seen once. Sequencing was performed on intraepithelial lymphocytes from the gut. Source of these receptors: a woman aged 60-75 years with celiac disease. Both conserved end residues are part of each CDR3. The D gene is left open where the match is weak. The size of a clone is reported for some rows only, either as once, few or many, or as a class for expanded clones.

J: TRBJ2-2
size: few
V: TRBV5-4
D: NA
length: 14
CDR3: CASSLLMEGGELFF
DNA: TGTGCCAGCAGCTTATTGATGGAGGGCGGGGAGCTGTTTTTT

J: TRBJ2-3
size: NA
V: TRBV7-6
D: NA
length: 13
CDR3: CASSKTVTDTQYF
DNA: TGTGCCAGCAGCAAGACAGTCACAGATACGCAGTATTTT

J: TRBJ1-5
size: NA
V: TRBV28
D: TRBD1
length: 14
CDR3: CASSGTGSSQPQHF
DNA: TGTGCCAGCAGTGGGACAGGGAGCAGTCAGCCCCAGCATTTT

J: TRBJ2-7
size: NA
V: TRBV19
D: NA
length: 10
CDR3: CASSNCEQYF
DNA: TGTGCCAGCTCAAACTGCGAGCAGTACTTC

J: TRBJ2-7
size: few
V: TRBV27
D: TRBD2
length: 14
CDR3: CATKPGLAVYEQYF
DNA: TGTGCCACCAAACCGGGACTAGCGGTATACGAGCAGTACTTC

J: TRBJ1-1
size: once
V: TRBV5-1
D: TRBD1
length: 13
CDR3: CASRGQGATEAFF
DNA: TGCGCCAGCAGGGGACAGGGGGCTACTGAAGCTTTCTTT

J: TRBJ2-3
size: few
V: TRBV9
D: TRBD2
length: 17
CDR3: CASSGGFGLAPPDTQYF
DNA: TGTGCCAGCAGCGGGGGGTTTGGACTAGCTCCGCCAGATACGCAGTATTTT

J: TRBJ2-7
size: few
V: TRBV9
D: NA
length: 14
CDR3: CASSSTAWRDEQYF
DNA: TGTGCCAGCAGCTCAACGGCCTGGCGGGACGAGCAGTACTTC

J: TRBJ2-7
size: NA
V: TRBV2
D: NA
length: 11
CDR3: CASSEGPEQYF
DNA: TGTGCCAGCAGTGAAGGGCCCGAGCAGTACTTC

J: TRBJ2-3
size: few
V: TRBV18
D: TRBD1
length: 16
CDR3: CASSPPQGEGTDTQYF
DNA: TGTGCCAGCTCACCCCCACAGGGGGAGGGCACAGATACGCAGTATTTT

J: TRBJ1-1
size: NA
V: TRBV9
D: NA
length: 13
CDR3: CASSATGHTEAFF
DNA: TGTGCCAGCAGCGCCACAGGCCACACTGAAGCTTTCTTT

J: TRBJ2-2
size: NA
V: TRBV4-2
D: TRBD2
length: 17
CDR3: CASSGGGGYTNTGELFF
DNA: TGTGCCAGCAGCGGGGGCGGGGGGTATACGAACACCGGGGAGCTGTTTTTT

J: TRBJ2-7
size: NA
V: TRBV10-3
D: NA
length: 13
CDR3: CAIKREGAYEQYF
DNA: TGTGCCATCAAAAGGGAGGGGGCCTACGAGCAGTACTTC

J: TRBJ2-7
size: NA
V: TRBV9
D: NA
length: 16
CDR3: CASSVEGGPGDYEQYF
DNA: TGTGCCAGCAGCGTAGAGGGGGGGCCCGGAGATTACGAGCAGTACTTC

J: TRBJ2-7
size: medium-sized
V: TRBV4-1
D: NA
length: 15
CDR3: CASSQAGQPSYEQYF
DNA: TGCGCCAGCAGCCAAGCCGGACAGCCATCCTACGAGCAGTACTTC

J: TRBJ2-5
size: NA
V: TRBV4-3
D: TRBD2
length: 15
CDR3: CASSHPLAGEETQYF
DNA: TGCGCCAGCAGCCACCCACTAGCGGGGGAAGAGACCCAGTACTTC

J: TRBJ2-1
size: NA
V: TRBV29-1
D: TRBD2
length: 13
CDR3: CSARTSLGNEQFF
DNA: TGCAGCGCCCGGACTAGTTTGGGCAATGAGCAGTTCTTC

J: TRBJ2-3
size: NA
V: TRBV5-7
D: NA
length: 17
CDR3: CASMNVCVSTSTDTQYF
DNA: TGTGCCAGCATGAATGTGTGTGTGTCTACGTCGACAGATACGCAGTATTTT

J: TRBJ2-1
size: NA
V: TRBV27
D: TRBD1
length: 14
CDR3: CASSPAGGHNEQFF
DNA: TGTGCCAGCAGTCCGGCAGGGGGACACAATGAGCAGTTCTTC

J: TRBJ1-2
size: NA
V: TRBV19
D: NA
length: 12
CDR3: CAISGTNYGYTF
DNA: TGTGCCATCAGTGGGACAAACTATGGCTACACCTTC

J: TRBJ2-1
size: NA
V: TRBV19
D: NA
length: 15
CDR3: CASRIGHSSYNEQFF
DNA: TGTGCCAGTAGAATAGGGCACAGCTCCTACAATGAGCAGTTCTTC

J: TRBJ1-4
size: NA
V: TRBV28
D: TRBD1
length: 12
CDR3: CASLTGGEKLFF
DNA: TGTGCCAGCCTTACAGGGGGCGAAAAACTGTTTTTT